What follows are 21 T cell receptor beta chains derived from one specimen sequenced in a study of tumor and adjacent non-tumor tissue in lung cancer. No cell sorting was done before RNA was extracted from the tissue. The library came from three nested PCR rounds adapted from ARM-PCR protocols. A single record per CDR3 protein comes from TCRdb applying MiXCR to the multiplex PCR reads. Among under 150,000 distinct CDR3 sequences, approximately 66% were seen once, and the ten largest hold roughly 20%. The sequencing sample was made of lung tumor tissue. Receptors were obtained from a man between 60 and 75 years old with small cell lung cancer.

The rearrangement uses TRBV6-1 and TRBJ2-7; D is perhaps TRBD1 (5 bases). The germline gives CDR1 MNHNS, CDR2 SASEGT. The CDR3 covers 17 residues. In DNA, the CDR3 is TGTGCCAGCAGTGAAGTCGGGCAGGGCCTATCCCGACGCGAGCATTACGTC. Its translation: CASSEVGQGLSRREHYV.

Concerning this clonotype itself: This may be a read error: a much more frequent sequence differs by one nucleotide. This rearrangement joins TRBV6-2 or TRBV6-3 to TRBJ2-5; no definite D call. Per the germline V gene, CDR1 is MNHEY and CDR2 is SVGEGT. V gave up 0 bases and J gave up 4 bases, with 12 bases separating them. The length of the CDR3 is 15 residues. The CDR3 loop reads CASSYSCLSGETQYF. The CDR3 nucleotides are TGTGCCAGCAGTTACTCGTGTCTCTCAGGAGAGACCCAGTACTTC.

This clonotype was seen a single time. The junction does not match germline at one end; this may be a read error. This chain links TRBV28 with TRBJ2-1; tentatively, D is TRBD2 (5 bases). Germline-derived CDR1 and CDR2 are MDHEN and SYDVKM. This CDR3 has 21 amino acids. DNA for the CDR3: TGCGCCAGCAGTTTCCCAAGCCGGATCCCTTCGGGGAGTGTGGCCCGCAATGAGCAGTTCTTC. It translates to CASSFPSRIPSGSVARNEQFF. Based on the CDR3 plus reference TRBV28 and TRBJ2-1, the full variable domain is DVKVTQSSRYLVKRTGEKVFLECVQDMDHENMFWYRQDPGLGLRLIYFSYDVKMKEKGDIPEGYSVSREKKERFSLILESASTNQTSMYLCASSFPSRIPSGSVARNEQFFGPGTRLTVL.

As for this clonotype: The junction departs from the called germline gene at one end, perhaps through a read error. The gene calls are TRBV29-1 and TRBJ2-2, with D perhaps TRBD2 (5 bases). CDR1 SQVTM and CDR2 ANQGSEA come from the germline V gene. The CDR3 sequence is 14 residues long. The CDR3 DNA reads TGCAGCGCCCTAGAGCGGCTGAACACCGAGGAGCTGTTTTTT. This gives the protein CSALERLNTEELFF.

As to this clonotype: One end of the junction fails to match germline, which may point to a read error. The chain is built from TRBV18 and TRBJ1-1; D is uncertain. CDR3 length: 13 residues. CDR1 and CDR2 (germline): KGHSH, LQKENI. CDR3 sequence reads: CASSPSLNTEAFF. DNA of the CDR3: TGTGCCAGCTCACCTAGTTTGAACACTGAGGCTTTCTTT.

This clonotype has ten or more counts. The chain recombines TRBV6-1 with TRBJ1-2; 8 bases line up with TRBD1. Germline loops: CDR1 MNHNS, CDR2 SASEGT. V was clipped by 2 bases and J by 4 bases; unmatched bases: 9. The CDR3 covers 16 residues. The CDR3 region is CASSEIGTGGSYGYTF. CDR3 bases: TGTGCCAGCAGTGAAATTGGGACAGGAGGGAGCTATGGCTACACCTTC.

Turning to this clonotype: Mismatch with germline at one junction end may stem from a read error. This chain links TRBV29-1 with TRBJ2-4, with D perhaps assigned TRBD1 or TRBD2 (5 bases each). The CDR3 is made up of 13 amino acids. CDR1 is SQVTM, CDR2 ANQGSEA, per germline. For the CDR3, the DNA is TGCATCGCCCTGAGAGGGACCAAAAACATTCAGTATTTC. It specifies CIALRGTKNIQYF.

The chain recombines TRBV5-4 with TRBJ1-6; TRBD1 agrees at 8 bases. Germline V gives CDR1 SGHNT, CDR2 YYREEE (reference sequence). This CDR3 spans 19 amino acids. J was trimmed by 7 bases and V by 5 bases; bases with no gene match: 20. Here the CDR3 DNA reads TGTGCCAGCAGTTTTACCAAAAGCGTGCCGGACAGGGCGAATTCACCCCTCCACTTT. Amino acid sequence: CASSFTKSVPDRANSPLHF.

For this clonotype: The germline gene is not matched at one end of the junction; a read error may be the cause. The chain couples TRBV11-2 to TRBJ2-2; D is undetermined. From germline, CDR1 is SGHAT and CDR2 FQNNGV. This CDR3 contains 15 residues. The CDR3 sequence is CASSPLDGSTRELFF. CDR3 sequence (DNA): TGTGCTAGCAGCCCCCTAGATGGAAGCACCAGGGAGCTGTTTTTT. Full variable domain (remainder filled in from reference TRBV11-2 and TRBJ2-2): EAGVAQSPRYKIIEKRQSVAFWCNPISGHATLYWYQQILGQGPKLLIQFQNNGVVDDSQLPKDRFSAERLKGVDSTLKIQPAKLEDSAVYLCASSPLDGSTRELFFGEGSRLTVL.

Points on this clonotype: A read error is possible here, since a much larger clone lies one base away. J is TRBJ1-2 and V is TRBV4-2; no clear D gene. Germline values: CDR1 LGHNA, CDR2 YNFKEQ. With 0 bases removed from V and 8 bases from J, the gap between germline ends came to 16 bases. The CDR3 totals 15 residues. The CDR3: CASSQDFETTDGYTF. The DNA of the CDR3 is TGTGCCAGCAGCCAAGATTTCGAGACAACAGACGGCTACACCTTC.

This clonotype occurred many times. The V gene is TRBV28, the J gene TRBJ2-3; 7 bases are shared with TRBD2. CDR1 MDHEN and CDR2 SYDVKM come from the germline V gene. CDR3 length equals 15 residues. The V and J ends lost 6 bases and 6 bases, in that order; junction bases with no gene match: 12. CDR3 in DNA: TGTGCCAGCAGCCCTCGGACCACCGGGAGGGATACGCAGTATTTT. Translated, it gives CASSPRTTGRDTQYF.

Turning to this clonotype: Being one base from a much bigger clone, this may be a read error. The CDR3 DNA reads TGTGCCAGCGTAAGTGGAGTCGATTATGGCTACACCTTC. Its protein product is CASVSGVDYGYTF. The chain combines TRBV28 with TRBJ1-2; D remains ambiguous. The CDR3 runs 13 residues. Looked up from germline, CDR1 is MDHEN and CDR2 is SYDVKM. Trimming removed 8 bases from V and 5 bases from J, with 15 bases in between.

The chain recombines TRBV24-1 with TRBJ1-5, with 8 bases lining up with TRBD1. V was pared by 3 bases and J by 5 bases, with 5 bases of the junction left unmatched. This CDR3 spans 15 amino acids. Germline V gives CDR1 KGHDR, CDR2 SFDVKD. This chain's CDR3 is CATSDNRGDDQPQHF. The CDR3 bases are TGTGCCACCAGTGATAACAGGGGGGACGATCAGCCCCAGCATTTT.

As regards this clonotype: Given the absence of the conserved phenylalanine or tryptophan at the CDR3 end, a read error is likely. V is TRBV11-2 and J is TRBJ2-2; perhaps TRBD1 as D (5 bases). The CDR3 length is 15 residues. V was cut by 2 bases and J by 5 bases, with 12 bases left in between. CDR1 and CDR2 (germline): SGHAT, FQNNGV. The CDR3 sequence is CASSLYTPGTGELFL. Written as DNA, the CDR3 is TGTGCCAGCAGCTTATATACTCCAGGGACCGGGGAGCTGTTTTTG.

A note on this clonotype: The junction shows a germline mismatch at one end, possibly a read error. The gene calls are TRBV11-2 and TRBJ2-1, with 7 bases aligning to TRBD2. This CDR3 has 17 residues. CDR1 and CDR2 from the germline V gene are SGHAT and FQNNGV. CDR3 protein: CVSSHLVGAGRGHEQIF. Written as DNA, the CDR3 is TGTGTCAGCAGCCACCTCGTAGGGGCAGGGAGGGGCCATGAGCAGATCTTC.

This chain uses TRBV29-1 with TRBJ1-1; D is unclear. The CDR3 sequence is 11 residues long. Germline CDR1 SQVTM, CDR2 ANQGSEA. With 7 bases removed from V and 12 bases from J, the gap between germline ends came to 18 bases. The CDR3 nucleotides read TGCAGCGCTCCCATACATGGCAAATCTTTCTTT. As protein: CSAPIHGKSFF.

A word on this clonotype: This may come from a read error, since a much larger clone is one base off. V usage is TRBV9 and J usage is TRBJ2-1, with 10 nucleotides matching TRBD2. Germline V lookup: CDR1 SGDLS, CDR2 YYNGEE. This CDR3 is 18 amino acids long. CDR3 sequence reads: CGSSVGSSGSPNHNEQFF. In nucleotides, the CDR3 is TGTGGCAGCAGCGTAGGCTCTAGCGGGAGTCCGAACCACAATGAGCAGTTCTTC.

Notes on this clonotype: A read error may explain this, as a much larger clone is one base away. The chain links TRBV4-1 to TRBJ2-1; 11 bases are shared with TRBD2. From germline, CDR1 is MGHRA and CDR2 YSYEKL. The CDR3 extends over 17 amino acids. J was trimmed by 8 bases and V by 0 bases; bases with no gene match: 9. CDR3 DNA sequence: TGCGCCAGCAGCCAAGAGAAGGCTAGCGGGGGGTACGATGAGCAGTTCTTC. It specifies CASSQEKASGGYDEQFF.

With respect to this clonotype: At one boundary the junction diverges from the germline segment, which might be a read error. The V call is TRBV6-5, the J call TRBJ1-2, with TRBD1 matching over 9 bases. CDR1 is MNHEY, CDR2 SVGAGI, per germline. This CDR3 is 15 amino acids long. CDR3 coding DNA: TGTACCAGCCGTCAATGCCAGGGACAGGGCTGGGGCTACACCTTC. This translates into CTSRQCQGQGWGYTF.

In its sample, this clonotype was seen a few times. The V and J genes are TRBV29-1 and TRBJ1-3, with D hard to call. CDR3 length equals 12 residues. V lost 4 bases, J lost 1 base, and 5 bases lay in between. Germline CDR1 reads SQVTM; CDR2 reads ANQGSEA. This CDR3 is CSVGESGNTIYF. In DNA, the CDR3 is TGCAGCGTTGGGGAGTCTGGAAACACCATATATTTT.

A few counts support this clonotype. The chain joins TRBV5-5 to TRBJ2-5; 8 bases match TRBD1. Germline lookup yields CDR1 SGHKS and CDR2 YYEKEE (reference sequence). The CDR3 spans 16 residues. With V trimmed by 6 bases and J by 4 bases, 14 bases remained unmatched. The CDR3 nucleotides read TGTGCCAGCAACACGCCTCAAACAGGGGGAGGAGAGACCCAGTACTTC. It is translated as CASNTPQTGGGETQYF.